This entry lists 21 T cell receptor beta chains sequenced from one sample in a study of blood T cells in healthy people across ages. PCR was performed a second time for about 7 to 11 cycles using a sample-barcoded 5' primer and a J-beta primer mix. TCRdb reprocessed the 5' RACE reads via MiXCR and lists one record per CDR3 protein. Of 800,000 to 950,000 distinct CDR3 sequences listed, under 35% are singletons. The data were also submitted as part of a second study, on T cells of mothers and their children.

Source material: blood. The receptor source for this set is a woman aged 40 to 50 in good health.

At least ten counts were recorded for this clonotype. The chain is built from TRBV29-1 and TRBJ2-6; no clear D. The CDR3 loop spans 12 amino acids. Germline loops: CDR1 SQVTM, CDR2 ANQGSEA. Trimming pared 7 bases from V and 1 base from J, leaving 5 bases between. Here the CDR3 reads CSAKSGANVLTF. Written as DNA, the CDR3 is TGCAGCGCAAAGTCTGGGGCCAACGTCCTGACTTTC.

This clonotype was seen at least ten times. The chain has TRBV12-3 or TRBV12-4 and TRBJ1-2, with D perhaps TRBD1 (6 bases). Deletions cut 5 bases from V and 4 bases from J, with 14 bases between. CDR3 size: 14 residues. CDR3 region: CASSARTAVYGYTF. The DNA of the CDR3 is TGTGCCAGCAGTGCCAGGACAGCCGTCTATGGCTACACCTTC.

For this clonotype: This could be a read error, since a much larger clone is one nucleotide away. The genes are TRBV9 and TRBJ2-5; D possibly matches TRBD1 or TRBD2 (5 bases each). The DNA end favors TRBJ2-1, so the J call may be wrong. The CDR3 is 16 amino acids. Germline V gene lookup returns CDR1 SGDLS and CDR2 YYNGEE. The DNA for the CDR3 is TGTGCCAGCAGCGTAGAGGCGGCAGGGACCCAAGAGACCCAGTTCTTC. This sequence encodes CASSVEAAGTQETQFF.

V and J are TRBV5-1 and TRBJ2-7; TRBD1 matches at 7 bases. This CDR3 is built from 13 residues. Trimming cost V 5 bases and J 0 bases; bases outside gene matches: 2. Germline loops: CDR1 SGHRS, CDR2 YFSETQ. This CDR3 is CASRWDSSYEQYF. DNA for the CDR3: TGCGCCAGCAGATGGGACAGCTCCTACGAGCAGTACTTC.

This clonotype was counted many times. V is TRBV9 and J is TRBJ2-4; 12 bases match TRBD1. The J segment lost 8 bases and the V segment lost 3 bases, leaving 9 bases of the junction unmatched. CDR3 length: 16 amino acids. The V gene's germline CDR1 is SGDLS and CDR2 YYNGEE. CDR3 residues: CASSARDRGPEDIQYF. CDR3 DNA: TGTGCCAGCAGCGCGAGGGACAGGGGGCCTGAGGACATTCAGTACTTC.

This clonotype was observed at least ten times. The CDR3 loop reads CASRSPSNEQFF. CDR3 nucleotide sequence: TGTGCCAGCAGGTCCCCATCCAATGAGCAGTTCTTC. J is TRBJ2-1 and V is TRBV5-5, with D unclear. Germline V gene sequence: CDR1 SGHKS, CDR2 YYEKEE (reference sequence). The CDR3 contains 12 residues. V was shortened by 5 bases and J by 6 bases, with 9 bases between the two germline ends. The entire variable domain, with the rest obtained from reference TRBV5-5 and TRBJ2-1, is as follows: DAGVTQSPTHLIKTRGQQVTLRCSPISGHKSVSWYQQVLGQGPQFIFQYYEKEERGRGNFPDRFSARQFPNYSSELNVNALLLGDSALYLCASRSPSNEQFFGPGTRLTVL.

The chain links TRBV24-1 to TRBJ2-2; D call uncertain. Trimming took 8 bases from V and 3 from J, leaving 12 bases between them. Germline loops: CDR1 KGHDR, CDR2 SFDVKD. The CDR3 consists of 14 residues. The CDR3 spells CATIGSRHTGELFF. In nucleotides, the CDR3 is TGTGCCACCATAGGATCCCGCCACACCGGGGAGCTGTTTTTT.

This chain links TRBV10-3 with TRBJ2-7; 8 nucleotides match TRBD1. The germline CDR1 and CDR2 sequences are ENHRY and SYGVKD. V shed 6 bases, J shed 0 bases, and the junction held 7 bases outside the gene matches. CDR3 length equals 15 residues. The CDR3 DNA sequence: TGTGCCATCAGCCCGGGGACAGGCGCCTCCTACGAGCAGTACTTC. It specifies CAISPGTGASYEQYF.

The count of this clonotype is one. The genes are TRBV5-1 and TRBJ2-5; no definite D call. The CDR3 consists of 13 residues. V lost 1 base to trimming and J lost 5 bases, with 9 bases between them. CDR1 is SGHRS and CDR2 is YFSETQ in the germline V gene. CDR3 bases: TGCGCCAGCAGCTTGCGACACGAGGAGACCCAGTACTTC. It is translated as CASSLRHEETQYF.

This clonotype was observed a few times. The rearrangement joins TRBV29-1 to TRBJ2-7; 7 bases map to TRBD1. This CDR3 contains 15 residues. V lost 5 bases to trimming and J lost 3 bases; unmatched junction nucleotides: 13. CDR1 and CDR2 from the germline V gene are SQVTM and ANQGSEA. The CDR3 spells CSVKQGPDSIYEQYF. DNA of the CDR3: TGCAGCGTTAAACAGGGGCCCGACTCTATCTACGAGCAGTACTTC.

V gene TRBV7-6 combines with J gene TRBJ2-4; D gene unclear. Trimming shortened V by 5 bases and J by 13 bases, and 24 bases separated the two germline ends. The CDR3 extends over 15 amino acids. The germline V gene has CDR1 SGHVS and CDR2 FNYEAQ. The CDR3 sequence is CASSPVVPTYNEQYF. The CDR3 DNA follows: TGTGCCAGCAGCCCAGTAGTACCCACCTACAATGAGCAGTACTTC.

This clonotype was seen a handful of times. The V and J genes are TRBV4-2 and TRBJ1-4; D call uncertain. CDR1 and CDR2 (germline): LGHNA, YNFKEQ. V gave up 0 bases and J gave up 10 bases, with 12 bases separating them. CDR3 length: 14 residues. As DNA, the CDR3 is TGTGCCAGCAGCCAAGATTCCTTAGATGGAAAACTGTTTTTT. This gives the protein CASSQDSLDGKLFF.

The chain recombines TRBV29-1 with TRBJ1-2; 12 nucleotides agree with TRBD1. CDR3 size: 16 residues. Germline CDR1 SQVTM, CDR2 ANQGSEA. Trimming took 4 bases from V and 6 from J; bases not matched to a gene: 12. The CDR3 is CSVGGTGGGLGNGYTF. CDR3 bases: TGCAGCGTTGGAGGGACAGGGGGCGGCCTGGGGAATGGCTACACCTTC.

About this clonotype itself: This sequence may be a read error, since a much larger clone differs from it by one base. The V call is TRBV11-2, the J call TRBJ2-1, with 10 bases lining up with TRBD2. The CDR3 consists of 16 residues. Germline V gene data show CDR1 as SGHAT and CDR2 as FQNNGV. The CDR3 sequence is CAGSLISSGGYNEQFF. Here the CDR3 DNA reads TGTGCCGGCAGCTTAATCTCTAGCGGGGGATACAATGAGCAGTTCTTC.

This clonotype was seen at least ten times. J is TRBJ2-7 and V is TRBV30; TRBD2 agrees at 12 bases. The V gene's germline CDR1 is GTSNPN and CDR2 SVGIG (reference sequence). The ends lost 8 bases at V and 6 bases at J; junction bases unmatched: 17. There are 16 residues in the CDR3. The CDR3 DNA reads TGTGCCCACGCCACCGGACTAGCGGGACCACCAGGCGAGCAGTACTTC. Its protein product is CAHATGLAGPPGEQYF.

This CDR3 reads CASSFVAGGPGETQYF. The CDR3 bases are TGTGCCAGCAGCTTTGTAGCGGGGGGGCCGGGAGAGACCCAGTACTTC. The chain couples TRBV7-3 to TRBJ2-7; 11 bases line up with TRBD2. The DNA end lines up better with TRBJ2-5; the J call may be wrong. Germline V gene data show CDR1 as SGHTA and CDR2 as FQGTGA. CDR3 length equals 16 residues.

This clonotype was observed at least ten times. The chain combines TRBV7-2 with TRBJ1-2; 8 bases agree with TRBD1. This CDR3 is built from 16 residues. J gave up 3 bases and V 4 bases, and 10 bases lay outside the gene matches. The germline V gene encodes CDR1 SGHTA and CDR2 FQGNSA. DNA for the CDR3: TGTGCCAGCAGCTCACCCCACAGGGGGAAACACTATGGCTACACCTTC. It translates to CASSSPHRGKHYGYTF.

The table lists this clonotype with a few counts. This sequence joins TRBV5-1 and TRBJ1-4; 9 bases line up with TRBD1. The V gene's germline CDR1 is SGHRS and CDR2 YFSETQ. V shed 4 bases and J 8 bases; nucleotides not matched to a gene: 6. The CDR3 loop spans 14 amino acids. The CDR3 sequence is CASSQTGGLEKLFF. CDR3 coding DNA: TGCGCCAGCAGCCAGACAGGGGGTTTGGAAAAACTGTTTTTT.

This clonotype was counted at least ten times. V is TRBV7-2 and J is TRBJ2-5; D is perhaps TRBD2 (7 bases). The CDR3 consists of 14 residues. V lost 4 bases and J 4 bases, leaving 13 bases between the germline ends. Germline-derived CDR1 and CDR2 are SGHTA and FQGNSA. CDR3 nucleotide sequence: TGTGCCAGCAGCTACTTAGGGGGGGGAGAGACCCAGTACTTC. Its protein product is CASSYLGGGETQYF.

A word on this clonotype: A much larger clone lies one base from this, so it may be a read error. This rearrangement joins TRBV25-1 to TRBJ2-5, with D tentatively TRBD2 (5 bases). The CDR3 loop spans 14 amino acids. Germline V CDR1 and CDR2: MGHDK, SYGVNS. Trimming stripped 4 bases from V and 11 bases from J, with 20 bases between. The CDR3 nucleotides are TGTGCCAGCAGTGCGGGGTCCGATTACAATGAGCAGTACTTC. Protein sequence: CASSAGSDYNEQYF.

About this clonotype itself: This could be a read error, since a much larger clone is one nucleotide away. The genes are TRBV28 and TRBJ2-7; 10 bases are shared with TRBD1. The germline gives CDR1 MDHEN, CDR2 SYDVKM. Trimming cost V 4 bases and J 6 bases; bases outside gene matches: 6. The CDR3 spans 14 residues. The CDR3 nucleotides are TGTGCCAGCAGTTGGGGGACAGGGGTCGGCGAGCAGTACTTC. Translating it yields CASSWGTGVGEQYF.